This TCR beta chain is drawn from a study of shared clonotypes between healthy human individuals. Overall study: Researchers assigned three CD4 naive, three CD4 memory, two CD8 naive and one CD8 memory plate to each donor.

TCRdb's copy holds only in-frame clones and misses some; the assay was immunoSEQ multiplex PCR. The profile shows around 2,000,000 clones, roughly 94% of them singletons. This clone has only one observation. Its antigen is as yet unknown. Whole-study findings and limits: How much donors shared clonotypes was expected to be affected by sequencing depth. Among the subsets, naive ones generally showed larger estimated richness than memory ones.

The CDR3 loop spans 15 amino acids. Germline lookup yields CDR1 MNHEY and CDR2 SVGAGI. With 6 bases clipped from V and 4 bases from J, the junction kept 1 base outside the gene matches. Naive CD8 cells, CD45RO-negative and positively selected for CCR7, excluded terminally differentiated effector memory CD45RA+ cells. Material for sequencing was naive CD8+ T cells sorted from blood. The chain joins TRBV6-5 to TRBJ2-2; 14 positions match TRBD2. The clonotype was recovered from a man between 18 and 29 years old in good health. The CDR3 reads CASRGLAGATGELFF. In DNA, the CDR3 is TGTGCCAGCAGGGGACTAGCGGGAGCCACCGGGGAGCTGTTTTTT.